What follows describes a single TCR beta chain. This specimen comes from a study of T cell responses to AZD1222 COVID-19 vaccine. On the study more broadly: Second doses that came at about 4 or about 12 weeks were put together.

This table comes from immunoSEQ multiplex PCR, and its TCRdb copy is limited to in-frame clones, with some not included. The sample consists of some 63,000 clones, approximately 82% of them appearing once. This receptor was taken from an adult in good health. The source material was peripheral blood, sampled on day 0 of AZD1222 vaccination.

CDR3 protein: CATGGYSNQPQHF. Written as DNA, the CDR3 is TGTGCCACTGGGGGGTATAGCAATCAGCCCCAGCATTTT. The V gene is TRBV19, the J gene TRBJ1-5, with D perhaps matching TRBD1 (5 bases). V shed 10 bases and J shed 0 bases, with 10 bases lying between them. This CDR3 spans 13 amino acids. Germline lookup yields CDR1 LNHDA and CDR2 SQIVND (reference sequence).